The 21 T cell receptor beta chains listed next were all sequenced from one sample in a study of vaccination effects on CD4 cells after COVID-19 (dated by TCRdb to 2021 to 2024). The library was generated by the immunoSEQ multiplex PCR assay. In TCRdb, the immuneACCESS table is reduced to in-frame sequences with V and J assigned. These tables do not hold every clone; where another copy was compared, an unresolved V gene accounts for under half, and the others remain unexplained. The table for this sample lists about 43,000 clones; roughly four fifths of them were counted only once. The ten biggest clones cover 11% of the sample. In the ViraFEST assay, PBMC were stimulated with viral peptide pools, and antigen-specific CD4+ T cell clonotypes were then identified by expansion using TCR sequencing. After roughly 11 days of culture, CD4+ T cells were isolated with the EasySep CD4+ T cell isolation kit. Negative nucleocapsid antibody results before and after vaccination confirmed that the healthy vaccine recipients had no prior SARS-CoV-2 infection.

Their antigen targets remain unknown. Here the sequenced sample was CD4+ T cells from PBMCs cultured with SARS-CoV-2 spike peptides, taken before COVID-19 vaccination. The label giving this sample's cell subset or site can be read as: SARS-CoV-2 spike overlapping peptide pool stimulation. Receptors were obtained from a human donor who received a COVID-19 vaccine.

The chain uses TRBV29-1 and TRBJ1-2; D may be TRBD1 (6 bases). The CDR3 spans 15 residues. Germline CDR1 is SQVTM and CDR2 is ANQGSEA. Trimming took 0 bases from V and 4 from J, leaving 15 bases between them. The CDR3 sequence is CSVEDRGRYVYGYTF. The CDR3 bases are TGCAGCGTTGAAGACCGGGGGCGTTATGTCTATGGCTACACCTTC. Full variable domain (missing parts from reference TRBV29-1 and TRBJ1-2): SAVISQKPSRDICQRGTSLTIQCQVDSQVTMMFWYRQQPGQSLTLIATANQGSEATYESGFVIDKFPISRPNLTFSTLTVSNMSPEDSSIYLCSVEDRGRYVYGYTFGSGTRLTVV.

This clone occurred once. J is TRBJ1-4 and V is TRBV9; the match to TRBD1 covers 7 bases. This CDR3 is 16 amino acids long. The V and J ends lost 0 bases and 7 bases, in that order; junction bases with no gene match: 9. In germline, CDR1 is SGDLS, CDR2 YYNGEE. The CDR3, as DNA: TGTGCCAGCAGCGTAGCTTCGGGACAGAATTCTGAAAAACTGTTTTTT. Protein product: CASSVASGQNSEKLFF. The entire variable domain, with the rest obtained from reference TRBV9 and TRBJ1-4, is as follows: DSGVTQTPKHLITATGQRVTLRCSPRSGDLSVYWYQQSLDQGLQFLIQYYNGEERAKGNILERFSAQQFPDLHSELNLSSLELGDSALYFCASSVASGQNSEKLFFGSGTQLSVL.

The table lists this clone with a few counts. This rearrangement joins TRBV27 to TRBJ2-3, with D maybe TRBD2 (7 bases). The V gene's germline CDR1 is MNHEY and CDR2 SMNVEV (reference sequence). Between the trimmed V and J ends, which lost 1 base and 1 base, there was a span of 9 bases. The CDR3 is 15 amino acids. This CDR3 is CASSLWGGGTDTQYF. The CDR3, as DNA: TGTGCCAGCAGTTTATGGGGGGGCGGCACAGATACGCAGTATTTT.

CDR3: CASSRDRAESPLHF. DNA for the CDR3: TGCGCCAGCAGCCGGGACAGGGCGGAATCACCCCTCCACTTT. The J gene is TRBJ1-6, the V gene TRBV4-1; 9 nucleotides line up with TRBD1. J gave up 10 bases and V 4 bases, and 5 bases lay outside the gene matches. CDR1 is MGHRA, CDR2 YSYEKL, per germline. The CDR3 runs 14 residues.

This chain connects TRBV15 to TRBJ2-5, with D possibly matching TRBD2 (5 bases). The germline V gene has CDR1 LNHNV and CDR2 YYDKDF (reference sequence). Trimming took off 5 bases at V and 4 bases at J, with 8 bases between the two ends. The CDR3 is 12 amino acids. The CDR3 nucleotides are TGTGCCACCAGCCGCGGGTTAGAGACCCAGTACTTC. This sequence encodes CATSRGLETQYF. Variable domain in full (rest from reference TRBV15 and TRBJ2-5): DAMVIQNPRYQVTQFGKPVTLSCSQTLNHNVMYWYQQKSSQAPKLLFHYYDKDFNNEADTPDNFQSRRPNTSFCFLDIRSPGLGDTAMYLCATSRGLETQYFGPGTRLLVL.

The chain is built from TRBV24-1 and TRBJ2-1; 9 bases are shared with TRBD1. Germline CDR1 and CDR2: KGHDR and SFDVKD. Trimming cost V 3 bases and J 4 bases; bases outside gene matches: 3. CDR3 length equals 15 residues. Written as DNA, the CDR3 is TGTGCCACCAGTGATCGGACAGGGGATTACAATGAGCAGTTCTTC. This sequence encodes CATSDRTGDYNEQFF.

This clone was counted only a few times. The CDR3 is CASSSYAQGAMNTEAFF. The DNA of the CDR3 is TGTGCCAGCAGCTCATATGCCCAGGGTGCAATGAACACTGAAGCTTTCTTT. The chain uses TRBV7-3 and TRBJ1-1; TRBD1 is a possible D gene (5 bases). There are 17 residues in the CDR3. Germline V CDR1 and CDR2: SGHTA, FQGTGA. Trimming shortened V by 4 bases and J by 0 bases, and 18 bases separated the two germline ends.

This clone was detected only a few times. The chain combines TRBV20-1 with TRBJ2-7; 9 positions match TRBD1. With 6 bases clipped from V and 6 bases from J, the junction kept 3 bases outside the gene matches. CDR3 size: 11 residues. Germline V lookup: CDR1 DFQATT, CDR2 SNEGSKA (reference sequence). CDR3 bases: TGCAGTGCGCGGACAGGGGCCGAGCAGTACGTC. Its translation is CSARTGAEQYV.

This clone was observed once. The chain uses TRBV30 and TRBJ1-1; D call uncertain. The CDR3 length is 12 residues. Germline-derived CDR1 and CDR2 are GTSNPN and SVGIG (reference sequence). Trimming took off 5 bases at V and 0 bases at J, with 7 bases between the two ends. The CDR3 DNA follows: TGTGCCTGGGGACGGATGAACACTGAAGCTTTCTTT. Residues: CAWGRMNTEAFF. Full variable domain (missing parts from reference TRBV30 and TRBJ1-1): SQTIHQWPATLVQPVGSPLSLECTVEGTSNPNLYWYRQAAGRGLQLLFYSVGIGQISSEVPQNLSASRPQDRQFILSSKKLLLSDSGFYLCAWGRMNTEAFFGQGTRLTVV.

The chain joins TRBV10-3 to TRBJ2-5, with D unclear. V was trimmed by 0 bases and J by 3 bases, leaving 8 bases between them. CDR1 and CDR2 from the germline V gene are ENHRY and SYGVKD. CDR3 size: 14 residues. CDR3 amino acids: CAISESGSKETQYF. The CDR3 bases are TGTGCCATCAGTGAGTCTGGCAGCAAAGAGACCCAGTACTTC.

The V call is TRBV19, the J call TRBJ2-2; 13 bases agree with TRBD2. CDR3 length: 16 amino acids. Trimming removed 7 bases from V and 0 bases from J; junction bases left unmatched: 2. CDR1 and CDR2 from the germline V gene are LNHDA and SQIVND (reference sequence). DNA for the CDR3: TGTGCCAGTACGACTAGCGGGGGGTCGAACACCGGGGAGCTGTTTTTT. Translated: CASTTSGGSNTGELFF.

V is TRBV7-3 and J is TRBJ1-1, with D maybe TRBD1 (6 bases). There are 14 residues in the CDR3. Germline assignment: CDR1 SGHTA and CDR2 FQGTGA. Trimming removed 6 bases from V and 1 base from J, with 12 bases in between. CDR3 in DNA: TGTGCCAGCAGGCCGGGGGGGCCGAACACTGAAGCTTTCTTT. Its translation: CASRPGGPNTEAFF.

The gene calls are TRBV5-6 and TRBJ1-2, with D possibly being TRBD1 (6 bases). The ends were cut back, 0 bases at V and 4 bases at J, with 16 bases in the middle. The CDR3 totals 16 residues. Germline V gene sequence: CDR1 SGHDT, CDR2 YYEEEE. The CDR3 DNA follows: TGTGCCAGCAGCTTGGTGATCTTGGGGGGCCCCTATGGCTACACCTTC. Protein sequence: CASSLVILGGPYGYTF.

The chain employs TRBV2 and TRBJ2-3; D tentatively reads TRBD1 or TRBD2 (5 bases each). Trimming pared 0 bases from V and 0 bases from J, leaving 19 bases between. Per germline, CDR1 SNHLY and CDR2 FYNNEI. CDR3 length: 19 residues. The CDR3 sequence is CASSEAKFWGRGSTDTQYF. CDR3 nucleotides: TGTGCCAGCAGTGAAGCTAAATTTTGGGGACGGGGAAGCACAGATACGCAGTATTTT.

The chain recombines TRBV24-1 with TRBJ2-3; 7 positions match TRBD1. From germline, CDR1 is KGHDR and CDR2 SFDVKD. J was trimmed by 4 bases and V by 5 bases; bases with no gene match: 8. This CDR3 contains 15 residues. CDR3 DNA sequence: TGTGCCACCAGTGTGGCAGGGGGATTATCAGATACGCAGTATTTT. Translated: CATSVAGGLSDTQYF.

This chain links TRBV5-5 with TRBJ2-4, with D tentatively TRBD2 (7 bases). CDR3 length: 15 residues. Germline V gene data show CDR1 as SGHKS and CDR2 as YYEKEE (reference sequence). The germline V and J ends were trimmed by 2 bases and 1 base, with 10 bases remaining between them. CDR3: CASSFGGAAKNIQYF. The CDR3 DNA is TGTGCCAGCAGCTTTGGGGGGGCGGCCAAAAACATTCAGTACTTC.

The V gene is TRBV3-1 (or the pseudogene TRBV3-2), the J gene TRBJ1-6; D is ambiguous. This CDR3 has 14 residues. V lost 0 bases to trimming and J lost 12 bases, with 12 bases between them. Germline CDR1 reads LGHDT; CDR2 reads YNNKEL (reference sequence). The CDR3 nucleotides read TGTGCCAGCAGCCAAGATGCGGGTCGGGGACCCCTCCACTTT. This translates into CASSQDAGRGPLHF.

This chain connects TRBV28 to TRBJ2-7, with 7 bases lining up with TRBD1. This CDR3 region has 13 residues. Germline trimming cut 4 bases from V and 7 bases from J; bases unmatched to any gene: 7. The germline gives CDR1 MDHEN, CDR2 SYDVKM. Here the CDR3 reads CASSSPDRREQYV. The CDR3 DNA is TGTGCCAGCAGTTCCCCGGACAGGCGAGAGCAGTACGTC.

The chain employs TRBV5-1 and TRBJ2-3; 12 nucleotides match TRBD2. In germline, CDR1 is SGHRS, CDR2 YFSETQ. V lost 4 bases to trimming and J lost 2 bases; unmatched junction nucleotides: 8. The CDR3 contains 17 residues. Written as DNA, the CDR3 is TGCGCCAGCAGCCTAGGACTAGCGGGGCGAACCACAGATACGCAGTATTTT. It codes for CASSLGLAGRTTDTQYF.

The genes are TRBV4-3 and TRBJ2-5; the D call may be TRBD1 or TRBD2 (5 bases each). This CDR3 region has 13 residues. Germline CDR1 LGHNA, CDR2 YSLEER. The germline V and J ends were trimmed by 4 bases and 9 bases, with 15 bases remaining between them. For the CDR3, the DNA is TGCGCCAGCAGCCGGGACGGCGGAAGGCCCCAGTACTTC. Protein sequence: CASSRDGGRPQYF.

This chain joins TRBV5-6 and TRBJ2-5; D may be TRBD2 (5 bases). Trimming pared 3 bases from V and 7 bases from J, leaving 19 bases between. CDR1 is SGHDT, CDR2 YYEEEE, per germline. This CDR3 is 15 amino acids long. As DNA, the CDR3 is TGTGCCAGCAGCTCTATTGGAGGCGGTATTGGGACCCAGTACTTC. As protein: CASSSIGGGIGTQYF.